This T cell receptor beta chain was observed in a study of T cells expressing NK-cell markers. Across the study: It was sorted CD3+CD56+NKG2C+, CD3+CD56+NKG2C- and CD3+CD56-NKG2C+ T cells that supplied the TCR beta repertoires.

Findings and limits, study-wide: CD8+ T cells in 5 or 6 donors included dominant NKG2C+ clonotypes at roughly 1.0-7.0%.

Worth noting for this clonotype: The antigen remains unidentified.

5'RACE template switching built TCR beta cDNA with unique molecular identifiers. Reprocessing the 5' RACE reads, TCRdb reports a single entry for every CDR3 protein and omits DNA. This sample's table has fewer than 400,000 distinct CDR3 sequences. The CDR3 loop spans 20 amino acids. Germline CDR1 reads SGHVS; CDR2 reads FNYEAQ. The sample taken for sequencing was blood T cells: a sorted CD56 or NKG2C T cell subset, CD4+ or CD8+ T cells, or bulk PBMC T cells (not recorded which). This TCR was sampled from a woman aged 45-59 years in good health. This sequence joins TRBV7-6 and TRBJ2-1; the TRBD1 assignment by TCRdb is unverifiable without DNA. The CDR3 spells CASSFLGTGIQRDSYNEQFF.